What follows are 22 T cell receptor beta chains derived from one specimen sequenced in a study of cytomegalovirus exposure and HLA in healthy donors. 13 Jbeta primers and 60 Vbeta primers were used for the PCR. Measured with immunoSEQ multiplex PCR; TCRdb has only the in-frame clones, and not every one. The sample has approximately 120,000 clones, around 78% seen once; the top ten hold about 1.8%. The source material was PBMCs. These receptors were taken from a man aged 50 to 60 in good health and CMV-seronegative.

V usage is TRBV11-2 and J usage is TRBJ1-2; TRBD1 matches at 9 bases. This CDR3 comprises 14 residues. J lost 5 bases, V lost 3 bases, and 4 bases had no gene match. Germline V gives CDR1 SGHAT, CDR2 FQNNGV. The CDR3 loop reads CASSLGQGSYGYTF. The CDR3, as DNA: TGTGCCAGCAGCTTGGGACAGGGATCATATGGCTACACCTTC.

With respect to this clone: In the same sample, other DNA sequences code for this CDR3. This chain links TRBV2 with TRBJ1-3; D remains ambiguous. Germline CDR1 SNHLY, CDR2 FYNNEI. V lost 6 bases and J lost 0, with 9 bases in between. The CDR3 has 14 residues. The CDR3 reads CASSEIISGNTIYF. As DNA, the CDR3 is TGTGCCAGCAGCGAAATAATCTCTGGAAACACCATATATTTT.

The chain employs TRBV6-6 and TRBJ1-4; maybe TRBD1 (5 bases). CDR3 length: 13 amino acids. V lost 8 bases to trimming and J lost 0 bases, with 7 bases between them. Germline V gives CDR1 MNHNY, CDR2 SVGAGI (reference sequence). Written as DNA, the CDR3 is TGTGCCAGCGGGGGGGCAACTAATGAAAAACTGTTTTTT. This sequence encodes CASGGATNEKLFF.

This clone occurred once. The V gene is TRBV5-1, the J gene TRBJ2-3, with a weak D call TRBD2 (5 bases). The CDR3 runs to 14 residues. Germline-derived CDR1 and CDR2 are SGHRS and YFSETQ. Trimming pared 3 bases from V and 2 bases from J, leaving 10 bases between. CDR3 in amino acids: CASSSQRHTDTQYF. The CDR3 nucleotides read TGCGCCAGCAGCTCCCAGCGGCACACAGATACGCAGTATTTT.

The rearrangement joins TRBV23-1 to TRBJ1-2; no clear D. TRBV23-1 is designated an ORF whose function remains uncertain. V shed 4 bases and J shed 7 bases, with 16 bases lying between them. The CDR3 covers 14 residues. CDR3 amino acids: CASSPSPGFGGYTF. The DNA of the CDR3 is TGCGCCAGCAGTCCCTCGCCGGGGTTCGGTGGCTACACCTTC.

This chain connects TRBV19 to TRBJ2-2; TRBD1 aligns across 8 bases. The CDR3 is made up of 16 amino acids. V shed 2 bases, J shed 1 base, and the junction held 3 bases outside the gene matches. Per germline, CDR1 LNHDA and CDR2 SQIVND (reference sequence). The CDR3 sequence: CASSITGTGNTGELFF. CDR3 nucleotides: TGTGCCAGTAGTATAACCGGGACAGGGAACACCGGGGAGCTGTTTTTT. Together with reference TRBV19 and TRBJ2-2, the CDR3 gives the full variable domain: DGGITQSPKYLFRKEGQNVTLSCEQNLNHDAMYWYRQDPGQGLRLIYYSQIVNDFQKGDIAEGYSVSREKKESFPLTVTSAQKNPTAFYLCASSITGTGNTGELFFGEGSRLTVL.

Only one count was recorded for this clone. The chain carries TRBV19 and TRBJ1-2; tentatively, D is TRBD1 (6 bases). Germline V gives CDR1 LNHDA, CDR2 SQIVND (reference sequence). CDR3 length: 13 amino acids. The CDR3 nucleotides read TGTGTAGTAGATCGGGGGGCAAACTATGGCTACACCTTC. Encoded protein: CVVDRGANYGYTF.

This chain connects TRBV5-1 to TRBJ1-4, with 7 nucleotides matching TRBD1. The germline V gene has CDR1 SGHRS and CDR2 YFSETQ. The trim removed 4 bases at V and 7 bases at J, leaving 7 bases unmatched. This CDR3 comprises 14 residues. CDR3 residues: CASSPGQSSEKLFF. CDR3 nucleotide sequence: TGCGCCAGCAGCCCGGGACAGAGTAGTGAAAAACTGTTTTTT.

This clone was detected only once. This chain links TRBV10-3 with TRBJ2-1, with a possible D match to TRBD1 (5 bases). Trimming pared 4 bases from V and 8 bases from J, leaving 12 bases between. CDR1 is ENHRY, CDR2 SYGVKD, per germline. This CDR3 contains 13 residues. The CDR3 here is CAISVGPRDEQFF. Written as DNA, the CDR3 is TGTGCCATCAGTGTGGGGCCTCGGGATGAGCAGTTCTTC.

CDR3 sequence (DNA): TGTGCCAGCAGCTTAGGGACAAACAATGGCTACACCTTC. It encodes CASSLGTNNGYTF. The chain couples TRBV7-6 to TRBJ1-2; D may be TRBD1 (5 bases). This CDR3 comprises 13 residues. Germline V gene sequence: CDR1 SGHVS, CDR2 FNYEAQ. V gave up 1 base and J gave up 6 bases, with 9 bases separating them.

The J gene is TRBJ1-3, the V gene TRBV7-2; D gene ambiguous. The ends were cut back, 1 base at V and 0 bases at J, with 10 bases in the middle. Germline V gene data show CDR1 as SGHTA and CDR2 as FQGNSA. The CDR3 sequence is 16 residues long. The CDR3 reads CASSLGSPNSGNTIYF. The DNA for the CDR3 is TGTGCCAGCAGCTTAGGTAGCCCCAACTCTGGAAACACCATATATTTT.

The chain combines TRBV7-2 with TRBJ2-1, with a weak D call TRBD1 (5 bases). This CDR3 region has 15 residues. Germline V gene lookup returns CDR1 SGHTA and CDR2 FQGNSA. With 5 bases removed from V and 8 bases from J, the gap between germline ends came to 19 bases. The CDR3 nucleotides read TGTGCCAGCAGCCAACCCTTGTTCAGGGCCCATGAGCAGTTCTTC. Its translation is CASSQPLFRAHEQFF.

The sample holds a few counts of this clone. The J gene is TRBJ1-1, the V gene TRBV13, with a tentative D call TRBD1 (6 bases). The germline gives CDR1 PRHDT, CDR2 FYEKMQ (reference sequence). The CDR3 spans 12 residues. V lost 0 bases, J lost 7 bases, and 6 bases lay in between. Here the CDR3 reads CASSLGDSEAFF. As DNA, the CDR3 is TGTGCCAGCAGCTTAGGGGACAGTGAAGCTTTCTTT.

V and J are TRBV7-6 and TRBJ2-3; 7 positions agree with TRBD2. The germline V gene has CDR1 SGHVS and CDR2 FNYEAQ. Losses at the gene ends were 3 bases for V and 6 bases for J; bases not matched to a gene: 9. The CDR3 consists of 15 residues. CDR3 protein: CASSFSGPGGDTQYF. CDR3 nucleotides: TGTGCCAGCAGCTTTTCAGGTCCCGGGGGGGATACGCAGTATTTT.

This clone has more than one count but fewer than ten. This chain connects TRBV4-3 to TRBJ2-2, with D possibly TRBD2 on 5 matching bases. CDR1 and CDR2 (germline): LGHNA, YSLEER. V was trimmed by 4 bases and J by 3 bases, leaving 15 bases between them. The CDR3 totals 16 residues. CDR3 DNA: TGCGCCAGCAGCCTACGAGACGCGAGGGACACCGGGGAGCTGTTTTTT. Its protein is CASSLRDARDTGELFF.

The rearrangement uses TRBV11-2 and TRBJ1-1, with TRBD1 matching over 8 bases. With V trimmed by 4 bases and J by 4 bases, 11 bases remained unmatched. This CDR3 spans 16 amino acids. Germline CDR1 SGHAT, CDR2 FQNNGV. The DNA of the CDR3 is TGTGCCAGCAGCTCCCAGGGGGCACGAGTAGGCACTGAAGCTTTCTTT. It encodes CASSSQGARVGTEAFF.

The chain uses TRBV5-1 and TRBJ1-2; perhaps TRBD1 as D (5 bases). Trimming removed 4 bases from V and 4 bases from J, with 26 bases in between. This CDR3 is built from 18 residues. Germline V CDR1 and CDR2: SGHRS, YFSETQ. CDR3 protein: CASSRSNPQGGAGYGYTF. The CDR3 coding sequence is TGCGCCAGCAGCCGATCCAACCCCCAGGGAGGGGCGGGCTATGGCTACACCTTC.

V gene TRBV5-4 combines with J gene TRBJ1-2; D unresolved. The V end lost 3 bases, the J end lost 4 bases, and 13 bases lay between the germline ends. The CDR3 spans 14 residues. The germline CDR1 and CDR2 sequences are SGHNT and YYREEE (reference sequence). The CDR3 region is CASSSEVARYGYTF. The CDR3 DNA sequence: TGTGCCAGCAGCTCGGAAGTAGCCCGCTATGGCTACACCTTC. Based on the CDR3 plus reference TRBV5-4 and TRBJ1-2, the full variable domain is ETGVTQSPTHLIKTRGQQVTLRCSSQSGHNTVSWYQQALGQGPQFIFQYYREEENGRGNFPPRFSGLQFPNYSSELNVNALELDDSALYLCASSSEVARYGYTFGSGTRLTVV.

The chain joins TRBV6-5 to TRBJ1-4; tentatively, D is TRBD1 (6 bases). CDR1 and CDR2 (germline): MNHEY, SVGAGI. The CDR3 contains 15 residues. The ends were cut back, 5 bases at V and 3 bases at J, with 13 bases in the middle. CDR3 DNA sequence: TGTGCCAGCAGTAAACGGACAGAATCTAATGAAAAACTGTTTTTT. Translating gives CASSKRTESNEKLFF.

The CDR3 protein is CASRAGQGTDTQYF. CDR3 sequence (DNA): TGTGCCAGCAGGGCGGGACAGGGTACAGATACGCAGTATTTT. The chain employs TRBV11-2 and TRBJ2-3; 9 bases are a match to TRBD1. The CDR3 has 14 amino acids. The J segment lost 3 bases and the V segment lost 6 bases, leaving 4 bases of the junction unmatched. The V gene's germline CDR1 is SGHAT and CDR2 FQNNGV.

This clone was recorded a few times. The chain links TRBV5-1 to TRBJ2-3; the D gene is possibly TRBD2 (6 bases). V dropped 0 bases and J dropped 6 bases, with 14 bases sitting between them. CDR3 length: 15 amino acids. Germline V gives CDR1 SGHRS, CDR2 YFSETQ. The CDR3 here is CASSLGQGRGDTQYF. Here the CDR3 DNA reads TGCGCCAGCAGCTTGGGGCAGGGTCGGGGGGATACGCAGTATTTT.

This clone was detected only a few times. The chain has TRBV2 and TRBJ2-7; 11 nucleotides agree with TRBD2. This CDR3 is 15 amino acids long. Germline CDR1 reads SNHLY; CDR2 reads FYNNEI. The V gene end was trimmed by 5 bases and the J gene end by 4 bases; junction bases not matched to a gene: 7. CDR3 sequence: CASSLLGLAVYEQYV. CDR3 coding DNA: TGTGCCAGCAGTCTCCTGGGACTAGCGGTTTACGAGCAGTACGTC.